Sequencing of this T cell receptor beta chain was carried out in a study of regulatory T cells in long-lasting Graves disease (dated by TCRdb to the early 2020s). Regarding the complete study: In the newly diagnosed Graves' disease group, patients had been taking antithyroid drugs for less than 3 months. The study took place in China and was registered as a clinical trial. TCR sequencing covered roughly 13 persistent and approximately 20 newly diagnosed Graves' disease patients, 33 samples in total. This study used TCR sequencing and RNA sequencing of peripheral blood to compare persistent Graves' disease patients against newly diagnosed Graves' disease patients.

According to the study, the label for this sample's time point signals: newly diagnosed GD, antithyroid drugs for less than 3 months. For both TCR sequencing and RNA sequencing, RNA was extracted from PBMCs using TRIzol. The diagnosis of Graves' disease was made according to American Thyroid Association guidelines. The patients came from an endocrinology department in Xi'an, China. Each patient gave around 9 milliliters of peripheral blood, collected in an EDTA anticoagulant tube. Ficoll Paque Plus density gradient separation was used to isolate PBMCs, and no additional T cell sorting was done. An Agilent 2100 Bioanalyzer and agarose gel were used to check RNA quality, while a NanoDrop 2000 measured RNA concentration. Points the paper makes about the study in general: Persistent disease showed preferential use of TRBV28, TRBJ1-2 and TRBJ2-5, whereas newly diagnosed disease favored TRBV20-1 and TRBJ2-1. Because the primary lesion, thyroid tissue, could not be accessed, the study looked at peripheral blood alone. Compared with newly diagnosed patients, persistent Graves' disease patients had lower TCR Shannon entropy and fewer highly expanded clones, which suggests clonal expansion. The authors acknowledged the small sample size as a limitation that may reduce accuracy. Sequencing and analysis were restricted to the TCR beta chain. Patients with persistent disease shared more public clonotypes (approximately 2,500) than newly diagnosed patients did (approximately 990).

The CDR3 starts with the cysteine, ends with the phenylalanine, and has 10 residues. The read is trimmed to its CDR3 DNA, 30 bases read in frame from base 1. This clonotype was counted a few times. The antigen it recognizes is unknown. No clone much larger than this one lies a single base away; base qualities are absent. Receptor libraries were prepared by multiplex PCR. The run used an Illumina HiSeq 4000. TCR beta libraries were built with iRepertoire HTBI primers and Arm-PCR amplification of CDR3 regions. Gel purification was performed on PCR products prior to sequencing. As for the original processing: Gene usage analysis of CDR3 amino acid clonotypes used the 55 to 65 TRBV and 14 to 15 TRBJ segments found across samples. COPE and FqMerger were used to merge the filtered high-quality paired reads into contigs. BLAST was used to align contigs to the IMGT TRBV, TRBD and TRBJ reference genes, and CDR3 was defined following IMGT. Clonotypes above 0.1% frequency were classified as highly expanded clones. Shannon entropy served as the measure of repertoire diversity, while the Gini coefficient captured V-J evenness. A clonotype found in more than one individual was treated as public. TCRdb passed the public sequencing reads through fastp at Q25 and MiXCR, retaining productive beta sequences. Each entry merges the rows of one CDR3 protein and shows their most common DNA and genes. The V and J calls reflect TCRdb's pipeline rather than the authors' work. This sample comprises 400,000 to 500,000 distinct CDR3 sequences, roughly 17% of them detected only once. The ten largest account for approximately 22% of the sample.

The same sample was also studied in work on T cells in Graves' hyperthyroidism and ophthalmopathy. The second source states: Graves' hyperthyroidism was defined as stable when no progression to ophthalmopathy occurred over 18 months of follow-up. Hyperthyroidism patients were aged 18 to 65 years and newly diagnosed, with disease duration of less than 2 months. The study excluded patients with uncontrolled infections, other autoimmune diseases, pregnancy or lactation. Diagnoses were established on the basis of clinical symptoms, serum thyroxine and TRAb, thyroid ultrasound, and orbital computed tomography. A first-round RT-PCR of the TCR CDR3 used the HTBI primer set with the Qiagen OneStep RT-PCR kit. Blood samples also contained most of the expanded thyroid clonotypes (frequency above 0.001), which suggests that blood repertoires may reflect thyroid immune responses. Ophthalmopathy was separated from stable hyperthyroidism by a 13 V-J signature model, with just over 85% sensitivity and 81% to 82% specificity obtained in cross-validation and 80%/75% obtained in testing. In validation, progression to ophthalmopathy was predicted by the model with 70.59% sensitivity and just over 72% specificity, a median of approximately 7.1 months before onset. A discovery cohort of around 98 patients, 43 with Graves' ophthalmopathy and 55 to 60 with stable Graves' hyperthyroidism, was used to find distinguishing TCR V-J signatures. An independent validation cohort of under 20 hyperthyroidism patients and 17 patients who later progressed to ophthalmopathy tested prospective prediction of ophthalmopathy. The 100 or so discovery patients were randomly divided into training and test sets at a 7:3 ratio. Thyroid tissue and blood T-cell repertoires from six Graves' hyperthyroidism patients were also compared in the study. Once sampling was done, hyperthyroidism patients were given methimazole at a starting dose of 30 mg daily, whereas ophthalmopathy patients were given high-dose intravenous methylprednisolone. Libraries were constructed in a second round of multiplex PCR, after which size selection and purification were performed. The libraries were sequenced on an Illumina HiSeq2000 using paired-end 100 bp reads. SOAPnuke was used to process the raw data, throwing out any read that contained adapters or uncalled bases, had a mean Phred below 15, or lacked an exact constant-primer or identifier match. COPE v1.2.5 was used to merge the high-quality paired reads, and each unique nucleotide sequence was defined as a clonotype. MiTCR v1.1 was used to align clonotypes to the IMGT TRBV, TRBD and TRBJ reference segments. Analysis was restricted to V-J combinations with a frequency above 0.0001, which covered about 99% of repertoires. The TCS score was defined as F50 (clonal expansion) divided by E x V (chaos), with BLOSUM62-based TCRdist calculated between CDR3 peptides within each V-J. Welch's t-statistics and random forest reduced around 510 V-J features to 13, which were used in a naive Bayes classifier (R e1071). Sample size was not statistically predetermined, and investigators were not blinded to group allocation. The paper reports TCR Vbeta CDR3 sequencing of approximately 140 peripheral blood samples: over 40 ophthalmopathy, over 70 hyperthyroidism and about 17 progressor patients.

This specimen consisted of peripheral blood mononuclear cells (PBMCs), obtained at new diagnosis, from a patient treated with antithyroid drugs. This clonotype was obtained from a woman aged 18-29 years with Graves disease. Donor details come from another sample of the same person, matched by shared clones. The chain uses TRBV12-3 or TRBV12-4 and TRBJ2-3, with the D gene uncertain. The J call may be wrong; the DNA end is better matched by TRBJ2-1. The CDR3 here reads CASSFSTQFF. The DNA sequence is TGTGCCAGCAGTTTTTCTACGCAGTTCTTC.